The 32 T cell receptor beta chains listed next were all sequenced from one sample in a study of PD-1 blockade in classical Hodgkin lymphoma. Sequencing was performed with immunoSEQ multiplex PCR; in TCRdb, only in-frame clones are kept and a portion is missing. This sample yields roughly 28,000 clones, of which around nine tenths are seen a single time; about 7% belongs to the top ten. Every single patient, without exception, relapsed after autologous stem cell transplantation, and brentuximab vedotin exposure varied. Magnetic depletion of non-target cells from thawed PBMCs yielded purified CD8+ T cells. The sequencing here drew on CD8+ T cells from blood, taken at baseline. These receptor sequences come from a human donor with classical Hodgkin lymphoma.

The chain combines TRBV27 with TRBJ2-5; the D gene is possibly TRBD2 (5 bases). The length of the CDR3 is 12 residues. Trimming took off 7 bases at V and 9 bases at J, with 15 bases between the two ends. Germline-derived CDR1 and CDR2 are MNHEY and SMNVEV (reference sequence). CDR3 DNA: TGTGCCAGCATCGGGCAGGCCGGGGCCCAGTACTTC. Residues: CASIGQAGAQYF.

This clone showed up just once. The chain employs TRBV6-5 and TRBJ2-7, with D tentatively TRBD2 (6 bases). V was trimmed by 2 bases and J by 3 bases, leaving 14 bases between them. CDR1 is MNHEY and CDR2 is SVGAGI in the germline V gene. The CDR3 runs 15 residues. The CDR3: CASSYGTSRDYEQYF. The CDR3 nucleotides are TGTGCCAGCAGTTACGGCACTAGCAGAGACTACGAGCAGTACTTC.

In regard to this clone: Different DNA sequences within this sample yield the same CDR3. The V and J genes are TRBV27 and TRBJ2-7; D is ambiguous. Between the trimmed V and J ends, which lost 5 bases and 3 bases, there was a span of 5 bases. The CDR3 has 11 residues. Germline CDR1 MNHEY, CDR2 SMNVEV (reference sequence). CDR3 residues: CASSQGYEQYF. CDR3 in DNA: TGTGCCAGCAGTCAAGGCTACGAGCAGTACTTC.

This rearrangement joins TRBV4-1 to TRBJ1-5; D gene ambiguous. CDR1 is MGHRA and CDR2 is YSYEKL in the germline V gene. The CDR3 covers 13 residues. Trimming took 4 bases from V and 3 from J, leaving 7 bases between them. The CDR3 region has the DNA TGCGCCAGCAGCCCCCGATCCAATCAGCCCCAGCATTTT. Amino acids: CASSPRSNQPQHF.

The rearrangement links TRBV6-6 to TRBJ1-1, with D perhaps matching TRBD1 (6 bases). Germline CDR1 is MNHNY and CDR2 is SVGAGI (reference sequence). This CDR3 is built from 14 residues. V lost 5 bases and J lost 4, with 14 bases in between. CDR3 DNA: TGTGCCAGCAGTACTCAGGGGAGCGGCACTGAAGCTTTCTTT. The encoded protein is CASSTQGSGTEAFF.

The chain recombines TRBV6-5 with TRBJ2-1; tentatively, D is TRBD1 (5 bases). Germline V gene sequence: CDR1 MNHEY, CDR2 SVGAGI. The V end lost 0 bases, the J end lost 5 bases, and 8 bases lay between the germline ends. The CDR3 runs to 14 residues. The CDR3 DNA sequence: TGTGCCAGCAGTTACTCGAACAGGAACAATGAGCAGTTCTTC. Its protein is CASSYSNRNNEQFF.

The chain combines TRBV4-1 with TRBJ2-3; tentative D call: TRBD2 (6 bases). In germline, CDR1 is MGHRA, CDR2 YSYEKL. V dropped 0 bases and J dropped 2 bases, with 12 bases sitting between them. CDR3 length: 16 residues. The CDR3 bases are TGCGCCAGCAGCCAAGATAGGGGCGGGATCACAGATACGCAGTATTTT. It yields the protein CASSQDRGGITDTQYF.

The chain combines TRBV27 with TRBJ2-1, with D possibly being TRBD2 (6 bases). Germline-derived CDR1 and CDR2 are MNHEY and SMNVEV (reference sequence). With 3 bases removed from V and 4 bases from J, the gap between germline ends came to 13 bases. CDR3 length: 15 residues. Written as DNA, the CDR3 is TGTGCCAGCAGTTTTTCCGGGAGTTCTTACAATGAGCAGTTCTTC. Translating gives CASSFSGSSYNEQFF.

The rearrangement uses TRBV28 and TRBJ2-5, with a tentative D call TRBD1 (6 bases). Germline V gives CDR1 MDHEN, CDR2 SYDVKM. Trimming left V 10 bases short and J 2 bases short, with 17 bases between. This CDR3 has 14 residues. The CDR3, as DNA: TGTGCCATTTCGACAGGAGCGTCACAAGAGACCCAGTACTTC. Translated, it gives CAISTGASQETQYF.

The chain links TRBV7-6 to TRBJ1-1, with TRBD1 as a possible D gene (5 bases). The CDR3 runs to 13 residues. Germline-derived CDR1 and CDR2 are SGHVS and FNYEAQ. The V gene lost 1 base and the J gene lost 7 bases, with 10 bases spanning the gap. The CDR3 sequence: CASSLVPGNEAFF. The CDR3 nucleotides are TGTGCCAGCAGCTTAGTGCCAGGGAATGAAGCTTTCTTT.

The chain carries TRBV27 and TRBJ2-7; D not resolved. CDR1 MNHEY and CDR2 SMNVEV come from the germline V gene (reference sequence). The V gene lost 5 bases and the J gene lost 1 base, with 9 bases spanning the gap. This CDR3 is 13 amino acids long. CDR3 amino acids: CASSPSPSYEQYF. The CDR3 DNA reads TGTGCCAGCAGTCCCTCCCCGTCCTACGAGCAGTACTTC.

V is TRBV27 and J is TRBJ1-3; 8 bases align to TRBD1. V was clipped by 8 bases and J by 4 bases; unmatched bases: 13. Germline values: CDR1 MNHEY, CDR2 SMNVEV (reference sequence). This CDR3 is 16 amino acids long. For the CDR3, the DNA is TGTGCCAGCTCTCTCCTAGGTTCAGGGGGCGGAAACACCATATATTTT. Its protein is CASSLLGSGGGNTIYF.

The rearrangement uses TRBV28 and TRBJ1-2, with 7 bases identical to TRBD1. The CDR3 sequence is 13 residues long. The germline V gene encodes CDR1 MDHEN and CDR2 SYDVKM. V gave up 6 bases and J gave up 4 bases; unmatched junction bases: 5. This CDR3 reads CASSGGTAYGYTF. CDR3 bases: TGTGCCAGCAGCGGTGGGACAGCCTATGGCTACACCTTC.

The rearrangement joins TRBV29-1 to TRBJ1-1; TRBD1 agrees at 7 bases. CDR1 and CDR2 from the germline V gene are SQVTM and ANQGSEA. This CDR3 region has 15 residues. J gave up 4 bases and V 3 bases, and 11 bases lay outside the gene matches. CDR3 sequence: CSVEEGAMWGTEAFF. CDR3 nucleotide sequence: TGCAGCGTTGAGGAGGGGGCAATGTGGGGCACTGAAGCTTTCTTT.

V gene TRBV4-1 combines with J gene TRBJ2-7; 12 bases agree with TRBD1. J was trimmed by 2 bases and V by 4 bases; bases with no gene match: 6. The CDR3 has 16 amino acids. Germline CDR1 and CDR2: MGHRA and YSYEKL. The CDR3: CASSPPGQGAAYEQYF. The CDR3 DNA reads TGCGCCAGCAGCCCCCCGGGACAGGGGGCAGCCTACGAGCAGTACTTC.

This chain uses TRBV7-9 with TRBJ2-1; D is perhaps TRBD1 or TRBD2 (5 bases each). Germline V gives CDR1 SEHNR, CDR2 FQNEAQ (reference sequence). CDR3 length: 15 amino acids. The V end was cut by 4 bases, the J end by 2 bases, with 12 bases between. Here the CDR3 reads CASSSDWDPYNEQFF. The CDR3 DNA reads as TGTGCCAGCAGCTCGGACTGGGACCCCTACAATGAGCAGTTCTTC.

The chain uses TRBV13 and TRBJ2-1; D is tentatively TRBD1 or TRBD2 (8 bases each). Looked up from germline, CDR1 is PRHDT and CDR2 is FYEKMQ (reference sequence). This CDR3 is built from 18 residues. V dropped 2 bases and J dropped 6 bases, with 23 bases sitting between them. CDR3 in amino acids: CASSLTGGTRTSGNEQFF. DNA of the CDR3: TGTGCCAGCAGCTTAACAGGGGGGACTAGAACATCAGGCAATGAGCAGTTCTTC. Combining the CDR3 with reference TRBV13 and TRBJ2-1 gives the whole variable domain AAGVIQSPRHLIKEKRETATLKCYPIPRHDTVYWYQQGPGQDPQFLISFYEKMQSDKGSIPDRFSAQQFSDYHSELNMSSLELGDSALYFCASSLTGGTRTSGNEQFFGPGTRLTVL.

On this clone itself: One end of the junction does not line up with germline, which may come from a read error. This chain connects TRBV7-7 to TRBJ2-7; 7 bases are shared with TRBD1. This CDR3 contains 13 residues. The germline CDR1 and CDR2 sequences are SSHAT and FNYEAQ (reference sequence). DNA of the CDR3: TGTGCTAGCAGCATAGGGACAGACTACGAGCAGTACTTC. Amino acids: CASSIGTDYEQYF.

The rearrangement uses TRBV9 and TRBJ2-1, with D unclear. V dropped 5 bases and J dropped 0 bases, with 6 bases sitting between them. The CDR3 has 13 residues. Germline V CDR1 and CDR2: SGDLS, YYNGEE. The CDR3 spells CASSSGSYNEQFF. The CDR3 nucleotides read TGTGCCAGCAGTAGTGGCTCCTACAATGAGCAGTTCTTC.

The CDR3 sequence is CASSQGGGRNTIYF. CDR3 bases: TGCGCCAGCTCGCAGGGGGGTGGAAGAAACACCATATATTTT. The rearrangement links TRBV5-1 to TRBJ1-3; TRBD1 aligns across 7 bases. There are 14 residues in the CDR3. CDR1 is SGHRS, CDR2 YFSETQ, per germline. V gave up 7 bases and J gave up 5 bases; unmatched junction bases: 9.

V is TRBV7-6 and J is TRBJ2-5; 7 positions agree with TRBD2. J was trimmed by 7 bases and V by 3 bases; bases with no gene match: 14. CDR1 and CDR2 from the germline V gene are SGHVS and FNYEAQ. This CDR3 has 16 residues. The CDR3: CASSFGPRGTARTQYF. In DNA form, the CDR3 reads TGTGCCAGCAGCTTCGGGCCGCGGGGGACGGCGCGGACCCAGTACTTC.

The gene calls are TRBV29-1 and TRBJ2-7, with 11 nucleotides matching TRBD1. Germline values: CDR1 SQVTM, CDR2 ANQGSEA. The length of the CDR3 is 13 residues. The V gene end was trimmed by 7 bases and the J gene end by 3 bases; junction bases not matched to a gene: 5. The CDR3 DNA reads as TGCAGCGCCGAGGGGACAGGGGGCTACGAGCAGTACTTC. It yields the protein CSAEGTGGYEQYF.

The rearrangement joins TRBV18 to TRBJ2-5; 8 bases are a match to TRBD2. V lost 3 bases and J lost 12; bases outside the gene matches: 6. The CDR3 contains 12 residues. Germline loops: CDR1 KGHSH, CDR2 LQKENI. CDR3 sequence reads: CASSPSGAGKYF. The CDR3 DNA sequence: TGTGCCAGCTCACCTAGCGGGGCCGGGAAGTACTTC.

The chain joins TRBV7-9 to TRBJ1-1, with no clear D. The germline V and J ends were trimmed by 7 bases and 6 bases, with 15 bases remaining between them. This CDR3 region has 13 residues. CDR1 is SEHNR, CDR2 FQNEAQ, per germline (reference sequence). CDR3 nucleotides: TGTGCCAGCACCCTACGAGGACCACCTGAAGCTTTCTTT. As protein: CASTLRGPPEAFF.

CDR3 sequence: CASSLRVDHEQYF. In DNA form, the CDR3 reads TGTGCCAGCAGCCTTCGGGTTGACCACGAGCAGTACTTC. The chain is built from TRBV9 and TRBJ2-7; D not certain. CDR3 length equals 13 residues. The germline gives CDR1 SGDLS, CDR2 YYNGEE. V shed 4 bases and J shed 5 bases, with 13 bases lying between them.

V gene TRBV6-5 combines with J gene TRBJ2-7, with 11 bases matching TRBD2. The CDR3 runs 13 residues. With 10 bases clipped from V and 2 bases from J, the junction kept 4 bases outside the gene matches. The germline V gene encodes CDR1 MNHEY and CDR2 SVGAGI. Here the CDR3 reads CATSLAGAYEQYF. For the CDR3, the DNA is TGTGCCACCTCACTAGCGGGAGCCTACGAGCAGTACTTC.

V is TRBV7-2 and J is TRBJ1-2; D gene ambiguous. V was pared by 5 bases and J by 8 bases, with 12 bases between. From germline, CDR1 is SGHTA and CDR2 FQGNSA. The CDR3 totals 12 residues. The CDR3 DNA is TGTGCCAGCAGCAGCCGGGATCGGGGCTACACCTTC. Residues: CASSSRDRGYTF.

The chain links TRBV7-3 to TRBJ2-1, with 11 bases lining up with TRBD2. J gave up 8 bases and V 5 bases, and 11 bases lay outside the gene matches. The CDR3 extends over 16 amino acids. CDR1 is SGHTA and CDR2 is FQGTGA in the germline V gene. CDR3 bases: TGTGCCAGCAGCACTCCTAGCGGGAGGCATAGGGATGAGCAGTTCTTC. Protein: CASSTPSGRHRDEQFF.

This chain connects TRBV7-8 to TRBJ1-1; D may be TRBD1 (5 bases). V lost 0 bases to trimming and J lost 8 bases, with 19 bases between them. CDR3 length: 16 residues. Germline CDR1 reads SGHVS; CDR2 reads FQNEAQ. In DNA, the CDR3 is TGTGCCAGCAGCTTAGCTTTGGCGGGGTCCTGGGGGGAAGCTTTCTTT. It yields the protein CASSLALAGSWGEAFF.

The chain carries TRBV7-2 and TRBJ2-1; 8 bases map to TRBD2. The germline CDR1 and CDR2 sequences are SGHTA and FQGNSA. The ends lost 2 bases at V and 5 bases at J; junction bases unmatched: 8. This CDR3 spans 16 amino acids. CDR3 amino acids: CASSLPEREYDNEQFF. CDR3 nucleotide sequence: TGTGCCAGCAGCTTACCGGAGCGGGAGTACGACAATGAGCAGTTCTTC.

The chain uses TRBV4-1 and TRBJ2-1; 11 positions agree with TRBD1. The CDR3 sequence is 16 residues long. Trimming removed 2 bases from V and 10 bases from J; junction bases left unmatched: 10. The germline gives CDR1 MGHRA, CDR2 YSYEKL. The CDR3 DNA sequence: TGCGCCAGCAGCCAATACAGCCGGGACAGGGGGTCGGAGCAGTTCTTC. Translated: CASSQYSRDRGSEQFF.

CDR3 region: CASSYSGEQYF. DNA of the CDR3: TGTGCCAGCAGTTACTCGGGGGAGCAGTACTTC. The V call is TRBV6-5, the J call TRBJ2-7; D is ambiguous. Germline CDR1 is MNHEY and CDR2 is SVGAGI. V lost 0 bases and J lost 7, with 4 bases in between. There are 11 residues in the CDR3.